This T cell receptor (beta chain) was identified in a study of OX40 agonist ivuxolimab in advanced cancers. The wider study: Patients undergoing dose escalation presented with hepatocellular carcinoma, melanoma, renal cell or head and neck cancer. Study results and limitations: The study did not work out the antigen specificity of the expanded peripheral T cells.

With regard to this clone: Its antigen is undetermined.

Germline CDR1 SGHRS, CDR2 YFSETQ. This CDR3 is 15 amino acids long. Trimming cost V 4 bases and J 1 base, with 12 bases left between them. Repertoires were generated with immunoSEQ multiplex PCR, while TCRdb's copy carries only in-frame clones and drops some. The data show about 89,000 clones, approximately 91% seen once. The chain uses TRBV5-1 and TRBJ2-1; D is perhaps TRBD2 (6 bases). This sample comprised CD4+ or CD8+ T cells sorted from blood, obtained in a trial of the OX40 agonist ivuxolimab. The sequence came from an adult with an advanced solid tumor such as melanoma, head and neck, liver or kidney cancer. CDR3 sequence: CASSLPGGSYNEQFF. The CDR3, as DNA: TGCGCCAGCAGCCTTCCTGGAGGGTCCTACAATGAGCAGTTCTTC.